The 18 T cell receptor beta chains listed next were all sequenced from one sample in a study of T cell responses to AZD1222 COVID-19 vaccine. Method: immunoSEQ multiplex PCR; TCRdb's copy keeps in-frame clones and lacks some. The sample carries 90,000 to 120,000 clones, about 95% recorded once. Material: peripheral blood, obtained on day 0 of AZD1222 vaccination. Source of these receptors: an adult in good health.

The chain couples TRBV9 to TRBJ1-2, with D possibly being TRBD1 (6 bases). Trimming took off 4 bases at V and 3 bases at J, with 16 bases between the two ends. This CDR3 is built from 15 residues. Per the germline V gene, CDR1 is SGDLS and CDR2 is YYNGEE. The CDR3: CASSPRTDLDYGYTF. DNA for the CDR3: TGTGCCAGCAGCCCACGGACAGATTTAGACTATGGCTACACCTTC.

V and J are TRBV4-3 and TRBJ2-2; 8 nucleotides agree with TRBD1. Trimming at V came to 5 bases and at J to 6 bases, leaving 8 bases not matched to a gene. Looked up from germline, CDR1 is LGHNA and CDR2 is YSLEER. The CDR3 has 15 amino acids. DNA for the CDR3: TGCGCCAGCAGCACCCGACAGGGGTCGGCCGGGGAGCTGTTTTTT. Amino acids: CASSTRQGSAGELFF.

The chain carries TRBV3-1 (or the pseudogene TRBV3-2) and TRBJ2-7; TRBD2 might be the D (6 bases). This CDR3 comprises 14 residues. In germline, CDR1 is LGHDT, CDR2 YNNKEL (reference sequence). V gave up 4 bases and J gave up 6 bases, with 16 bases separating them. CDR3 sequence: CASSLTAGPLEQYF. As DNA, the CDR3 is TGTGCCAGCAGCCTCACCGCGGGGCCCCTCGAGCAGTACTTC.

This chain connects TRBV7-6 to TRBJ2-2; D is perhaps TRBD1 (5 bases). The CDR3 runs to 19 residues. The V end was cut by 4 bases, the J end by 2 bases, with 23 bases between. Germline CDR1 is SGHVS and CDR2 is FNYEAQ. CDR3 loop: CASSSPPQYDRSNTGELFF. The CDR3 bases are TGTGCCAGCAGCTCCCCCCCCCAATATGACAGATCCAACACCGGGGAGCTGTTTTTT. The full variable domain, rest sourced from reference TRBV7-6 and TRBJ2-2, is GAGVSQSPRYKVTKRGQDVALRCDPISGHVSLYWYRQALGQGPEFLTYFNYEAQQDKSGLPNDRFSAERPEGSISTLTIQRTEQRDSAMYRCASSSPPQYDRSNTGELFFGEGSRLTVL.

V and J are TRBV5-6 and TRBJ1-5; the D gene is possibly TRBD1 (5 bases). V gave up 0 bases and J gave up 3 bases, with 10 bases separating them. In germline, CDR1 is SGHDT, CDR2 YYEEEE. This CDR3 region has 15 residues. This CDR3 reads CASSLAGGSNQPQHF. As DNA, the CDR3 is TGTGCCAGCAGCTTGGCTGGGGGGTCCAATCAGCCCCAGCATTTT.

This chain connects TRBV29-1 to TRBJ2-7; 8 nucleotides align to TRBD1. CDR1 is SQVTM, CDR2 ANQGSEA, per germline. The CDR3 sequence is 15 residues long. Germline trimming cut 2 bases from V and 6 bases from J; bases unmatched to any gene: 12. The chain's CDR3 is CSVETPDRVSGEQYF. CDR3 nucleotides: TGCAGCGTTGAAACGCCGGACAGGGTGTCTGGCGAGCAGTACTTC.

J is TRBJ2-7 and V is TRBV18; D is ambiguous. The CDR3 has 13 amino acids. The germline gives CDR1 KGHSH, CDR2 LQKENI. Between the trimmed V and J ends, which lost 2 bases and 5 bases, there was a span of 10 bases. For the CDR3, the DNA is TGTGCCAGCTCACCATTATCTGGGAACGAGCAGTACTTC. As protein: CASSPLSGNEQYF.

This chain connects TRBV7-8 to TRBJ1-5, with D uncertain. The CDR3 contains 16 residues. Trimming left V 5 bases short and J 1 base short, with 15 bases between. In germline, CDR1 is SGHVS, CDR2 FQNEAQ. The CDR3 sequence is CASSQNELRSNQPQHF. The CDR3 bases are TGTGCCAGCAGCCAAAACGAATTGCGGAGCAATCAGCCCCAGCATTTT.

This chain joins TRBV21-1 and TRBJ2-5; whether TRBD2, the table's D call, matches the DNA was not checked. TRBV21-1 is a pseudogene. There are 8 residues in the CDR3. This CDR3 reads CASGGWYF. The CDR3 DNA is TGTGCCAGCGGGGGGTGGTACTTC.

The chain recombines TRBV7-3 with TRBJ2-7, with D possibly TRBD2 on 7 matching bases. This CDR3 region has 13 residues. V lost 0 bases and J lost 6, with 9 bases in between. In germline, CDR1 is SGHTA, CDR2 FQGTGA. In DNA form, the CDR3 reads TGTGCCAGCAGCTTAACGGGAGGGGGCGAGCAGTACTTC. This gives the protein CASSLTGGGEQYF.

The V and J genes are TRBV18 and TRBJ2-2; tentatively, D is TRBD2 (5 bases). Germline V gene sequence: CDR1 KGHSH, CDR2 LQKENI. The V and J ends lost 3 bases and 2 bases respectively, with 13 bases between them. The CDR3 sequence is 16 residues long. The CDR3 coding sequence is TGTGCCAGCTCACCGACCCTAGCAATCAACACCGGGGAGCTGTTTTTT. This translates into CASSPTLAINTGELFF.

The chain recombines TRBV9 with TRBJ1-2; 9 nucleotides agree with TRBD1. Germline V gives CDR1 SGDLS, CDR2 YYNGEE. The CDR3 sequence is 14 residues long. J was trimmed by 5 bases and V by 3 bases; bases with no gene match: 5. Here the CDR3 reads CASSATGGGYGYTF. The CDR3 region has the DNA TGTGCCAGCAGCGCAACAGGGGGCGGATATGGCTACACCTTC. Full variable domain (remainder filled in from reference TRBV9 and TRBJ1-2): DSGVTQTPKHLITATGQRVTLRCSPRSGDLSVYWYQQSLDQGLQFLIQYYNGEERAKGNILERFSAQQFPDLHSELNLSSLELGDSALYFCASSATGGGYGYTFGSGTRLTVV.

The chain recombines TRBV7-2 with TRBJ1-1, with D possibly being TRBD1 (6 bases). V lost 3 bases, J lost 0 bases, and 11 bases lay in between. This CDR3 spans 15 amino acids. Looked up from germline, CDR1 is SGHTA and CDR2 is FQGNSA. DNA of the CDR3: TGTGCCAGCAGCTTGCCGGGACACCTGAACACTGAAGCTTTCTTT. Translating it yields CASSLPGHLNTEAFF.

V usage is TRBV30 and J usage is TRBJ1-6; a weak D match, TRBD1 (6 bases). The germline V gene encodes CDR1 GTSNPN and CDR2 SVGIG (reference sequence). The germline V and J ends were trimmed by 5 bases and 14 bases, with 19 bases remaining between them. The CDR3 runs to 13 residues. The CDR3 DNA sequence: TGTGCCTGGGACTGGGGGCCGGAGGGGGCCCTCCACTTT. Translating gives CAWDWGPEGALHF.

The chain links TRBV11-2 to TRBJ1-1; TRBD1 is a possible D gene (5 bases). The CDR3 length is 17 residues. Germline CDR1 is SGHAT and CDR2 is FQNNGV. The germline V and J ends were trimmed by 0 bases and 2 bases, with 16 bases remaining between them. CDR3 in DNA: TGTGCCAGCAGCTTAGATAGTTTCGGGACTAGAAACACTGAAGCTTTCTTT. It translates to CASSLDSFGTRNTEAFF.

The gene calls are TRBV7-9 and TRBJ1-4; D ambiguous. CDR1 is SEHNR, CDR2 FQNEAQ, per germline (reference sequence). There are 14 residues in the CDR3. Trimming shortened V by 5 bases and J by 7 bases, and 14 bases separated the two germline ends. The CDR3: CASSPDGLGEKLFF. The CDR3 DNA reads as TGTGCCAGCAGCCCCGACGGGCTGGGTGAAAAACTGTTTTTT.

The gene calls are TRBV27 and TRBJ2-1; 8 bases match TRBD2. This CDR3 has 14 amino acids. V lost 3 bases to trimming and J lost 9 bases; unmatched junction nucleotides: 7. CDR1 is MNHEY and CDR2 is SMNVEV in the germline V gene (reference sequence). Here the CDR3 reads CASSLGGLAGEQFF. The CDR3, as DNA: TGTGCCAGCAGTTTGGGTGGACTAGCCGGTGAGCAGTTCTTC.

The chain joins TRBV19 to TRBJ2-7, with 9 positions matching TRBD1. The V and J ends lost 5 bases and 4 bases, in that order; junction bases with no gene match: 6. CDR1 LNHDA and CDR2 SQIVND come from the germline V gene (reference sequence). The CDR3 is made up of 14 amino acids. In nucleotides, the CDR3 is TGTGCCAGTAGTGCCGGGACAGGGCGGTACGAGCAGTACTTC. It encodes CASSAGTGRYEQYF.